A single sample is the source of the 28 T cell receptor beta chains below, sequenced in a study of cytomegalovirus exposure and HLA in healthy donors. Primers included in the PCR were 60 Vbeta and 13 Jbeta primers. Repertoires were generated with immunoSEQ multiplex PCR, while TCRdb's copy carries only in-frame clones and drops some. The table has some 200,000 clones, more than 60% seen once; the top ten hold around 3.1%. Sequenced material: PBMCs. These TCRs come from a female donor in good health and CMV-seronegative.

This clone was counted once. The CDR3 coding sequence is TGCGCCAGCAGCCAAGATCGGGGAGGGCGAGGAGAGACCCAGTACTTC. Translation: CASSQDRGGRGETQYF. The V gene is TRBV4-1, the J gene TRBJ2-5; 7 bases match TRBD2. This CDR3 is built from 16 residues. The germline CDR1 and CDR2 sequences are MGHRA and YSYEKL. V shed 0 bases, J shed 4 bases, and the junction held 8 bases outside the gene matches.

The rearrangement joins TRBV7-2 to TRBJ1-2, with unresolved D. The CDR3 length is 15 residues. Germline V gene sequence: CDR1 SGHTA, CDR2 FQGNSA. Trimming shortened V by 5 bases and J by 8 bases, and 21 bases separated the two germline ends. Here the CDR3 reads CASSQDPARREGYTF. As DNA, the CDR3 is TGTGCCAGCAGCCAAGACCCCGCCCGGAGGGAGGGCTACACCTTC. Filled out from reference TRBV7-2 and TRBJ1-2, the complete variable domain reads GAGVSQSPSNKVTEKGKDVELRCDPISGHTALYWYRQSLGQGLEFLIYFQGNSAPDKSGLPSDRFSAERTGGSVSTLTIQRTQQEDSAVYLCASSQDPARREGYTFGSGTRLTVV.

In this sample, this clone turned up a few times. This chain connects TRBV5-4 to TRBJ2-1; 9 bases agree with TRBD2. Losses at the gene ends were 4 bases for V and 3 bases for J; bases not matched to a gene: 5. The CDR3 extends over 15 amino acids. The V gene's germline CDR1 is SGHNT and CDR2 YYREEE (reference sequence). CDR3 residues: CASSPQRGVYNEQFF. In DNA, the CDR3 is TGTGCCAGCAGCCCTCAGCGGGGGGTCTACAATGAGCAGTTCTTC.

This clone was observed once. This sequence joins TRBV6-6 and TRBJ1-1, with a possible D match to TRBD1 (5 bases). CDR1 and CDR2 (germline): MNHNY, SVGAGI (reference sequence). This CDR3 is built from 12 residues. V was clipped by 2 bases and J by 6 bases, with 7 bases between them. The chain's CDR3 is CASSYGAAEAFF. The CDR3 DNA reads TGTGCCAGCAGTTACGGGGCAGCTGAAGCTTTCTTT.

The genes are TRBV4-3 and TRBJ2-7, with 14 bases aligning to TRBD2. Germline V gene sequence: CDR1 LGHNA, CDR2 YSLEER. This CDR3 region has 15 residues. V shed 4 bases, J shed 6 bases, and the junction held 5 bases outside the gene matches. The CDR3 sequence: CASSLKGLAGGEQYF. The DNA of the CDR3 is TGCGCCAGCAGCCTCAAAGGACTAGCGGGAGGCGAGCAGTACTTC.

The J gene is TRBJ2-1, the V gene TRBV13; 8 nucleotides align to TRBD2. With 5 bases clipped from V and 7 bases from J, the junction kept 7 bases outside the gene matches. This CDR3 contains 14 residues. In germline, CDR1 is PRHDT, CDR2 FYEKMQ (reference sequence). CDR3 sequence (DNA): TGTGCCAGCAGCCCTCCTAGACTAGCGAATGAGCAGTTCTTC. Protein product: CASSPPRLANEQFF.

This chain uses TRBV29-1 with TRBJ1-5; 7 bases match TRBD1. The germline V gene has CDR1 SQVTM and CDR2 ANQGSEA. The CDR3 loop spans 13 amino acids. Trimming at V came to 6 bases and at J to 0 bases, leaving 2 bases not matched to a gene. The CDR3 region is CSVQGYSNQPQHF. CDR3 DNA sequence: TGCAGCGTACAGGGGTATAGCAATCAGCCCCAGCATTTT. Using reference TRBV29-1 and TRBJ1-5 for the parts outside the CDR3, the full variable domain is SAVISQKPSRDICQRGTSLTIQCQVDSQVTMMFWYRQQPGQSLTLIATANQGSEATYESGFVIDKFPISRPNLTFSTLTVSNMSPEDSSIYLCSVQGYSNQPQHFGDGTRLSIL.

This clone has ten or more counts. The chain employs TRBV5-4 and TRBJ2-6; D gene unclear. The CDR3 length is 15 residues. V lost 4 bases to trimming and J lost 0 bases, with 8 bases between them. Germline CDR1 reads SGHNT; CDR2 reads YYREEE (reference sequence). The CDR3 nucleotides read TGTGCCAGCAGCCCCATCAGCTCTGGGGCCAACGTCCTGACTTTC. Encoded protein: CASSPISSGANVLTF.

The sample holds a few counts of this clone. The rearrangement joins TRBV4-1 to TRBJ1-1; D not resolved. V was shortened by 3 bases and J by 3 bases, with 11 bases between the two germline ends. Germline V lookup: CDR1 MGHRA, CDR2 YSYEKL. The CDR3 is made up of 14 amino acids. Here the CDR3 DNA reads TGCGCCAGCAGCCAGGTACCTCGGGACACTGAAGCTTTCTTT. This encodes CASSQVPRDTEAFF.

This clone appeared a few times. This chain uses TRBV10-3 with TRBJ1-2; the D gene is possibly TRBD1 (6 bases). V lost 8 bases and J lost 12, with 19 bases in between. The CDR3 contains 12 residues. The germline gives CDR1 ENHRY, CDR2 SYGVKD. As DNA, the CDR3 is TGTGCCATCGGAGAACTAGGGACAAGGGACACCTTC. This codes for CAIGELGTRDTF.

The CDR3 sequence: CASRRDRNTGELFF. The CDR3 nucleotides are TGTGCCAGCAGGAGGGATAGAAACACCGGGGAGCTGTTTTTT. J is TRBJ2-2 and V is TRBV6-5; the D gene is possibly TRBD2 (5 bases). The V end was cut by 6 bases, the J end by 2 bases, with 10 bases between. Germline values: CDR1 MNHEY, CDR2 SVGAGI. This CDR3 is 14 amino acids long.

This clone was counted a few times. This chain joins TRBV2 and TRBJ2-1, with TRBD2 matching over 10 bases. Germline trimming cut 6 bases from V and 3 bases from J; bases unmatched to any gene: 8. This CDR3 spans 16 amino acids. Per germline, CDR1 SNHLY and CDR2 FYNNEI. CDR3: CASSHTPSGSYNEQFF. The CDR3 DNA reads as TGTGCCAGCAGCCATACACCTAGCGGGAGCTACAATGAGCAGTTCTTC.

The chain links TRBV7-8 to TRBJ2-7; D is possibly TRBD2 (5 bases). V was pared by 3 bases and J by 3 bases, with 9 bases between. Germline assignment: CDR1 SGHVS and CDR2 FQNEAQ. CDR3 length: 13 residues. For the CDR3, the DNA is TGTGCCAGCAGCTTTTCCGGGAACTACGAGCAGTACTTC. It encodes CASSFSGNYEQYF.

This sequence joins TRBV11-2 and TRBJ1-4, with TRBD1 matching over 7 bases. V shed 3 bases, J shed 3 bases, and the junction held 4 bases outside the gene matches. Germline V lookup: CDR1 SGHAT, CDR2 FQNNGV. This CDR3 contains 15 residues. CDR3 sequence reads: CASSFFRGSNEKLFF. The CDR3 DNA reads TGTGCCAGCAGCTTTTTCAGGGGGTCTAATGAAAAACTGTTTTTT.

This clone has only a few counts. This chain joins TRBV7-9 and TRBJ2-3; D perhaps matches TRBD1 (5 bases). The CDR3 runs 16 residues. Germline V gene data show CDR1 as SEHNR and CDR2 as FQNEAQ (reference sequence). V was shortened by 5 bases and J by 4 bases, with 19 bases between the two germline ends. CDR3 sequence reads: CASSPRARVVADTQYF. The CDR3 DNA reads as TGTGCCAGCAGCCCGAGAGCCAGGGTGGTGGCAGATACGCAGTATTTT.

The J gene is TRBJ2-7, the V gene TRBV28; D call uncertain. Deletions cut 3 bases from V and 7 bases from J, with 4 bases between. The CDR3 totals 10 residues. CDR1 is MDHEN, CDR2 SYDVKM, per germline. The CDR3 DNA reads TGTGCCAGCAGTTTCCGGGAGCAGTACTTC. Translated, it gives CASSFREQYF.

CDR3 region: CASSPREAYNEQFF. DNA of the CDR3: TGTGCCAGCAGCCCCCGGGAGGCCTACAATGAGCAGTTCTTC. This sequence joins TRBV9 and TRBJ2-1; 7 bases align to TRBD2. Germline CDR1 is SGDLS and CDR2 is YYNGEE. V lost 4 bases, J lost 2 bases, and 3 bases stayed unmatched. The CDR3 extends over 14 amino acids.

The V call is TRBV19, the J call TRBJ1-2; the D is unclear. Germline V gene sequence: CDR1 LNHDA, CDR2 SQIVND (reference sequence). CDR3 size: 15 residues. Trimming removed 4 bases from V and 7 bases from J, with 19 bases in between. CDR3 DNA sequence: TGTGCCAGTAGTAGGGAGGCGGCAGCGGGAGGTGGCTACACCTTC. Amino acids: CASSREAAAGGGYTF.

The genes are TRBV5-1 and TRBJ2-2, with TRBD1 as a possible D gene (6 bases). Germline V CDR1 and CDR2: SGHRS, YFSETQ. V was shortened by 2 bases and J by 0 bases, with 8 bases between the two germline ends. The CDR3 covers 15 residues. CDR3 sequence: CASSFNRANTGELFF. For the CDR3, the DNA is TGCGCCAGCAGCTTTAACAGGGCGAACACCGGGGAGCTGTTTTTT.

The CDR3 loop is CASSIPGTNTGELFF. The CDR3 nucleotides read TGTGCCAGTAGTATTCCGGGTACGAACACCGGGGAGCTGTTTTTT. V and J are TRBV19 and TRBJ2-2; D is unresolved. Germline V gene lookup returns CDR1 LNHDA and CDR2 SQIVND (reference sequence). With 3 bases removed from V and 0 bases from J, the gap between germline ends came to 8 bases. This CDR3 contains 15 residues.

This clone turned up a few times. The rearrangement uses TRBV19 and TRBJ2-7; 9 bases are a match to TRBD2. J gave up 4 bases and V 5 bases, and 6 bases lay outside the gene matches. Germline V lookup: CDR1 LNHDA, CDR2 SQIVND (reference sequence). The CDR3 totals 14 residues. This CDR3 reads CASSPRGGGYEQYF. CDR3 sequence (DNA): TGTGCCAGTAGTCCGCGGGGGGGCGGATACGAGCAGTACTTC.

About this clone itself: This sample also contains other DNA sequences that code for the same CDR3. J is TRBJ2-5 and V is TRBV9; a weak D match, TRBD1 (5 bases). The CDR3 spans 13 residues. V was cut by 2 bases and J by 5 bases, with 10 bases left in between. From germline, CDR1 is SGDLS and CDR2 YYNGEE. CDR3 loop: CASSVEQDETQYF. The CDR3 region has the DNA TGTGCCAGCAGCGTGGAACAGGACGAGACCCAGTACTTC.

A single count supports this clone. The chain joins TRBV7-2 to TRBJ1-1; maybe TRBD1 (5 bases). There are 17 residues in the CDR3. Germline V gene data show CDR1 as SGHTA and CDR2 as FQGNSA. The germline V and J ends were trimmed by 3 bases and 4 bases, with 21 bases remaining between them. The CDR3, as DNA: TGTGCCAGCAGCTTCTTCTTCCGGGACCTCGGGGGCACTGAAGCTTTCTTT. As protein: CASSFFFRDLGGTEAFF.

V usage is TRBV4-3 and J usage is TRBJ1-6, with D perhaps TRBD1 (5 bases). This CDR3 comprises 15 residues. Germline-derived CDR1 and CDR2 are LGHNA and YSLEER. V lost 0 bases and J 4 bases, leaving 7 bases between the germline ends. The chain's CDR3 is CASSQDGTYNSPLHF. CDR3 DNA sequence: TGCGCCAGCAGCCAAGACGGGACTTATAATTCACCCCTCCACTTT.

This chain uses TRBV30 with TRBJ1-4; D may be TRBD1 (5 bases). Germline loops: CDR1 GTSNPN, CDR2 SVGIG (reference sequence). The CDR3 loop spans 15 amino acids. Trimming removed 5 bases from V and 10 bases from J, with 23 bases in between. Here the CDR3 DNA reads TGTGCCTGGGGTACCATCAGGGCAGGGTCAGGAAAACTGTTTTTT. Its translation: CAWGTIRAGSGKLFF.

The rearrangement uses TRBV7-2 and TRBJ1-5; D is ambiguous. V was trimmed by 1 base and J by 3 bases, leaving 10 bases between them. The CDR3 runs 15 residues. Germline CDR1 is SGHTA and CDR2 is FQGNSA. The CDR3 sequence: CASSLDRGNNQPQHF. CDR3 nucleotide sequence: TGTGCCAGCAGCTTAGACAGAGGGAACAATCAGCCCCAGCATTTT.

The V call is TRBV7-8, the J call TRBJ2-7, with 7 bases lining up with TRBD1. V lost 1 base to trimming and J lost 2 bases; unmatched junction nucleotides: 2. Germline-derived CDR1 and CDR2 are SGHVS and FQNEAQ. The CDR3 loop spans 14 amino acids. The CDR3 loop is CASSLEGQTYEQYF. For the CDR3, the DNA is TGTGCCAGCAGCTTAGAGGGACAGACCTACGAGCAGTACTTC. The variable domain in full, with the rest retrieved from reference TRBV7-8 and TRBJ2-7, is GAGVSQSPRYKVAKRGQDVALRCDPISGHVSLFWYQQALGQGPEFLTYFQNEAQLDKSGLPSDRFFAERPEGSVSTLKIQRTQQEDSAVYLCASSLEGQTYEQYFGPGTRLTVT.

This clone occurred a few times. The V and J genes are TRBV5-5 and TRBJ1-2; D may be TRBD1 (6 bases). CDR3 size: 13 residues. CDR1 SGHKS and CDR2 YYEKEE come from the germline V gene (reference sequence). Trimming stripped 7 bases from V and 2 bases from J, with 12 bases between. The CDR3 DNA follows: TGTGCCAGCGGTGGACAGTTGAACTATGGCTACACCTTC. This encodes CASGGQLNYGYTF.